Each of the 21 T cell receptor beta chains below was sequenced from the same sample in a study of control samples from healthy donors and cancer patients. Sequencing used immunoSEQ multiplex PCR; TCRdb keeps in-frame clones, though not all of them. The sample has some 120,000 clones, about 92% seen once; the top ten hold around 0.6%. The specimen sequenced was PBMCs. These receptors were taken from a man older than 75 with head and neck cancer.

The chain recombines TRBV7-8 with TRBJ1-2; D is possibly TRBD1 (6 bases). Trimming cost V 7 bases and J 2 bases, with 29 bases left between them. The germline V gene encodes CDR1 SGHVS and CDR2 FQNEAQ. This CDR3 contains 19 residues. CDR3 in amino acids: CASTLSRGMAGRGNYGYTF. The CDR3 nucleotides read TGTGCCAGCACCCTATCCAGGGGAATGGCAGGGAGGGGAAACTATGGCTACACCTTC.

The chain couples TRBV19 to TRBJ1-4; a weak D match, TRBD1 (5 bases). V lost 1 base, J lost 2 bases, and 11 bases lay in between. The CDR3 has 16 amino acids. Germline assignment: CDR1 LNHDA and CDR2 SQIVND (reference sequence). CDR3 residues: CASSIVSGATNEKLFF. The CDR3 bases are TGTGCCAGTAGTATAGTTTCTGGGGCCACTAATGAAAAACTGTTTTTT.

A remark on this clone: The junction departs from the called germline gene at one end, perhaps through a read error. This chain uses TRBV2 with TRBJ2-7; the D gene is possibly TRBD2 (6 bases). Germline values: CDR1 SNHLY, CDR2 FYNNEI. The CDR3 extends over 13 amino acids. The CDR3 protein is CASTEAGRYGQYF. For the CDR3, the DNA is TGTGCCAGCACCGAGGCGGGGCGCTACGGGCAGTACTTC. Supplemented by reference TRBV2 and TRBJ2-7, the full variable domain reads EPEVTQTPSHQVTQMGQEVILRCVPISNHLYFYWYRQILGQKVEFLVSFYNNEISEKSEIFDDQFSVERPDGSNFTLKIRSTKLEDSAMYFCASTEAGRYGQYFGPGTRLTVT.

The chain is built from TRBV5-1 and TRBJ2-1; possible D gene TRBD2, 6 bases. The CDR3 totals 15 residues. V lost 3 bases and J lost 9, with 19 bases in between. Looked up from germline, CDR1 is SGHRS and CDR2 is YFSETQ. The CDR3 DNA sequence: TGCGCCAGCAGCTCACGATCGGATACCGGGAGTGAGCAGTTCTTC. The encoded protein is CASSSRSDTGSEQFF.

This rearrangement joins TRBV6-5 to TRBJ2-1; 8 nucleotides match TRBD2. Germline V gene lookup returns CDR1 MNHEY and CDR2 SVGAGI. With V trimmed by 0 bases and J by 11 bases, 9 bases remained unmatched. The CDR3 contains 15 residues. CDR3 DNA: TGTGCCAGCAGTTACTCATCGCGGGGGGCCTTCCAGCAGTTCTTC. It codes for CASSYSSRGAFQQFF.

This clone was counted only a few times. The rearrangement links TRBV19 to TRBJ1-5; TRBD1 might be the D (5 bases). Germline CDR1 LNHDA, CDR2 SQIVND (reference sequence). V lost 7 bases to trimming and J lost 3 bases, with 13 bases between them. The CDR3 totals 14 residues. CDR3 coding DNA: TGTGCCAGTAAGAAGCGGGACTTCAATCAGCCCCAGCATTTT. Amino acid sequence: CASKKRDFNQPQHF.

This clone was observed once. V gene TRBV12-3 or TRBV12-4 combines with J gene TRBJ2-3, with D unclear. The CDR3 runs 12 residues. Trimming left V 6 bases short and J 6 bases short, with 10 bases between. The CDR3 is CASSLTRDTQYF. For the CDR3, the DNA is TGTGCCAGCAGCCTCACGAGGGATACGCAGTATTTT.

The chain recombines TRBV2 with TRBJ2-7; D uncertain. The CDR3 length is 13 residues. Germline lookup yields CDR1 SNHLY and CDR2 FYNNEI. V shed 5 bases and J shed 3 bases, with 11 bases lying between them. The CDR3 protein is CASSTYLVYEQYF. In DNA form, the CDR3 reads TGTGCCAGCAGTACTTACTTAGTCTACGAGCAGTACTTC.

This clone showed up just a few times. At one end, the junction sequence differs from germline, possibly due to a read error. The gene calls are TRBV7-2 and TRBJ2-1; D unresolved. Germline V gene sequence: CDR1 SGHTA, CDR2 FQGNSA. This CDR3 region has 11 residues. The CDR3: CASSSDGSRLF. The CDR3 DNA is TGTGCCAGCAGCTCCGACGGGTCGCGGCTCTTC.

This clone was seen once. The rearrangement uses TRBV5-6 and TRBJ1-5; weak D call: TRBD1 (6 bases). Germline CDR1 SGHDT, CDR2 YYEEEE. The length of the CDR3 is 14 residues. Between the trimmed V and J ends, which lost 4 bases and 3 bases, there was a span of 11 bases. CDR3 nucleotides: TGTGCCAGCAGCCGCCGGGACAACAATCAGCCCCAGCATTTT. This gives the protein CASSRRDNNQPQHF.

This clone appeared a few times. The V call is TRBV7-9, the J call TRBJ1-4; unclear D gene. CDR1 is SEHNR, CDR2 FQNEAQ, per germline (reference sequence). This CDR3 region has 14 residues. V was shortened by 2 bases and J by 9 bases, with 13 bases between the two germline ends. In DNA, the CDR3 is TGTGCCAGCAGCTTACCCGGGTCCATAAAAAAACTGTTTTTT. This gives the protein CASSLPGSIKKLFF.

V usage is TRBV5-5 and J usage is TRBJ1-5; 7 bases fit TRBD1. The CDR3 runs to 15 residues. CDR1 is SGHKS, CDR2 YYEKEE, per germline (reference sequence). The junction had 11 bases not matched to a gene; V was cut back by 2 bases and J by 9 bases. The CDR3 DNA reads as TGTGCCAGCAGCTTTGGGGACAGCACTCCGGGGCCCCAGCATTTT. It is translated as CASSFGDSTPGPQHF.

The chain links TRBV5-3 to TRBJ2-5, with D tentatively TRBD2 (6 bases). TRBV5-3 is designated an ORF whose function remains uncertain. The CDR3 contains 11 residues. V dropped 8 bases and J dropped 3 bases, with 8 bases sitting between them. The CDR3 loop reads CAREGEETQYF. The CDR3 DNA reads as TGTGCCAGGGAGGGAGAAGAGACCCAGTACTTC.

The V gene is TRBV6-5, the J gene TRBJ2-2; no reliable D call. The germline CDR1 and CDR2 sequences are MNHEY and SVGAGI. The V end was cut by 10 bases, the J end by 3 bases, with 18 bases between. The CDR3 has 15 amino acids. This CDR3 is CATKQLASYTGELFF. CDR3 nucleotides: TGTGCCACCAAGCAATTGGCGTCCTACACCGGGGAGCTGTTTTTT.

This clone was observed once. The J gene is TRBJ2-5, the V gene TRBV30, with 10 bases identical to TRBD1. Germline V CDR1 and CDR2: GTSNPN, SVGIG (reference sequence). J gave up 7 bases and V 4 bases, and 12 bases lay outside the gene matches. The CDR3 is made up of 15 amino acids. CDR3 bases: TGTGCCTGGAATATCCGGGACAGGGGAAGAGGGACCCAGTACTTC. It is translated as CAWNIRDRGRGTQYF.

The gene calls are TRBV5-1 and TRBJ2-3; unclear D gene. The CDR3 consists of 14 residues. Germline values: CDR1 SGHRS, CDR2 YFSETQ. Trimming removed 6 bases from V and 2 bases from J, with 13 bases in between. CDR3 nucleotide sequence: TGCGCCAGCAAGGGTGGGCCTAACACAGATACGCAGTATTTT. As protein: CASKGGPNTDTQYF.

The rearrangement links TRBV27 to TRBJ2-7, with D perhaps TRBD2 (6 bases). The CDR3 is 15 amino acids. Germline CDR1 and CDR2: MNHEY and SMNVEV (reference sequence). V was trimmed by 5 bases and J by 2 bases, leaving 16 bases between them. In nucleotides, the CDR3 is TGTGCCAGCAGTCCCTCGGGACTCGACACCTACGAGCAGTACTTC. The encoded protein is CASSPSGLDTYEQYF.

The chain recombines TRBV19 with TRBJ1-1; the match to TRBD1 covers 7 bases. J lost 5 bases, V lost 5 bases, and 8 bases had no gene match. Germline CDR1 LNHDA, CDR2 SQIVND (reference sequence). The CDR3 runs 14 residues. CDR3 sequence reads: CASSRGGRRTEAFF. CDR3 DNA sequence: TGTGCCAGTAGTCGAGGGGGCAGAAGGACTGAAGCTTTCTTT.

The chain is built from TRBV30 and TRBJ1-6; 12 nucleotides line up with TRBD1. Losses at the gene ends were 2 bases for V and 7 bases for J; bases not matched to a gene: 9. Germline loops: CDR1 GTSNPN, CDR2 SVGIG (reference sequence). CDR3 length: 17 residues. The CDR3 loop is CAWSYSGTGGTNSPLHF. The CDR3 nucleotides are TGTGCCTGGAGTTATTCCGGGACAGGGGGCACGAATTCACCCCTCCACTTT.

The chain couples TRBV5-6 to TRBJ1-6; no firm D call. CDR3 length equals 12 residues. Trimming cost V 0 bases and J 11 bases, with 6 bases left between them. CDR1 is SGHDT and CDR2 is YYEEEE in the germline V gene. CDR3 loop: CASSLGRTPLHF. In nucleotides, the CDR3 is TGTGCCAGCAGCTTGGGGAGGACACCCCTCCACTTT.

This chain uses TRBV12-5 with TRBJ2-7; D is unclear. Trimming removed 1 base at V and 4 bases at J, with 11 bases between. Per the germline V gene, CDR1 is LGHNT and CDR2 is FRNRAP. The CDR3 totals 14 residues. The CDR3 DNA reads TGTGCTAGTGGTTTGGACTCCCTGGGGTACGAGCAGTACTTC. Amino acids: CASGLDSLGYEQYF.